The clone carrying this T cell receptor (beta chain) was seen ten or more times. Its antigen is unknown. The CDR3 spans 13 residues. CDR1 is LGHNA and CDR2 is YSLEER in the germline V gene. Trimming removed 5 bases at V and 7 bases at J, with 13 bases between. This record comes from a study of response to subunit inactivated influenza vaccine. Each CDR3 protein gets one entry after TCRdb re-called the RT-PCR reads with MiXCR. The sample lists 500,000 to 550,000 distinct CDR3 sequences, about 7.2% occurring once. Findings and caveats of the study: It was the authors' suggestion that each seasonal influenza vaccination recruits few new T cells.

The V and J genes are TRBV4-3 and TRBJ2-3; the D gene could be TRBD1 or TRBD2 (5 bases each). This TCR came from a man between 50 and 75 years old who received an inactivated influenza vaccine. This specimen was PBMCs from blood, taken around 2 years after vaccination. CDR3 in amino acids: CASSGAGGNTQYF. Written as DNA, the CDR3 is TGCGCCAGCAGCGGGGCGGGCGGAAATACGCAGTATTTT.